One TCR beta chain is described in this entry. This clonotype showed up many times. The antigen it binds to is not known. There are no base qualities to consult, and no much larger clone falls within one base. TCR beta CDR3 regions were amplified from RNA transcripts. The first round of RT-PCR for the TCR CDR3 was performed with the HTBI primer set and the Qiagen OneStep RT-PCR kit. Libraries were constructed in a second round of multiplex PCR, after which size selection and purification were carried out. Libraries were sequenced paired-end with 100 bp reads on an Illumina HiSeq2000. The authors' analysis ran thus. SOAPnuke was used to process the raw data, throwing out any read that contained adapters or uncalled bases, had a mean Phred below 15, or lacked an exact constant-primer or identifier match. High-quality paired reads were merged using COPE v1.2.5, and each unique nucleotide sequence was defined as a clonotype. Clonotypes were aligned to IMGT TRBV, TRBD and TRBJ reference segments using MiTCR v1.1. Only V-J combinations with frequency above 0.0001, covering roughly 99% of repertoires, were analysed. The TCS score was defined as the ratio of F50 (clonal expansion) to E x V (chaos), calculated using BLOSUM62-based TCRdist between CDR3 peptides within each V-J. Welch's t-statistics and random forest reduced approximately 520 V-J features to roughly 13, which were used in a naive Bayes classifier (R e1071). The public reads were run again by TCRdb, first through fastp at Q25 and then through MiXCR, and only productive beta chains were kept. Identical CDR3 protein sequences are pooled into one entry, listed with their most common genes and DNA. TCRdb, not the authors, supplied the V and J calls. For this sample the table gives under 350,000 distinct CDR3 sequences, of which 25% to 30% were detected only once. Of the sample, more than 25% falls within the top ten clones.

This specimen comes from a study of T cells in Graves' hyperthyroidism and ophthalmopathy (dated by TCRdb to the late 2010s). Turning to the overall study: Peripheral blood samples were taken at the time of initial diagnosis, prior to any treatment. Once sampling was done, hyperthyroidism patients were given methimazole at a starting dose of 30 mg daily, whereas ophthalmopathy patients were given high-dose intravenous methylprednisolone. The 100 or so discovery patients were divided at random into training and test sets in a 7:3 ratio. The study also compared thyroid tissue and blood T-cell repertoires from five or six Graves' hyperthyroidism patients. According to the paper, TCR Vbeta CDR3 sequencing was carried out on 135 peripheral blood samples, which came from over 40 ophthalmopathy, around 75 hyperthyroidism and roughly 17 progressor patients. An independent validation cohort of some 18 hyperthyroidism patients and approximately 17 patients who later progressed to ophthalmopathy tested prospective prediction of ophthalmopathy. A discovery cohort of about 96 patients, about 43 with Graves' ophthalmopathy and approximately 55 with stable Graves' hyperthyroidism, was used to find distinguishing TCR V-J signatures.

Hyperthyroidism patients were newly diagnosed, had a disease duration of under 2 months, and were aged 18 to 65 years. The study excluded patients with uncontrolled infections, other autoimmune diseases, pregnancy or lactation. Diagnoses relied on clinical symptoms, serum thyroxine and TRAb, thyroid ultrasound and orbital computed tomography. Blood from progressor patients was collected at the time of first diagnosis with hyperthyroidism, before any ophthalmopathy symptoms had appeared. PBMCs were separated from over 9 ml of fresh peripheral blood using Ficoll-Paque density gradient centrifugation. Progressor patients were first diagnosed with Graves' hyperthyroidism and then developed ophthalmopathy during follow-up. Total RNA was extracted with Trizol reagent, and quality was checked on an Agilent 2100 Bioanalyzer. From its cysteine to its phenylalanine, the CDR3 spans 16 amino acids. Only the CDR3 region is kept as DNA, spanning 48 bases read in frame from base 1. For this chain, trimming is 7 bases at the V end and 7 bases at the J end, and the number of junction bases without a gene match is 16. The CDR1 and CDR2 encoded by the germline V gene (reference sequence) are MNHEY and SMNVEV.

What the study reported, not specific to this receptor: A model built on a 13 V-J signature distinguished ophthalmopathy from stable hyperthyroidism, reaching approximately 89% sensitivity and about 81% specificity in cross-validation and 80%/75% in testing. Blood samples also contained most of the expanded thyroid clonotypes (frequency above 0.001), which suggests that blood repertoires may reflect thyroid immune responses. In validation, progression to ophthalmopathy was predicted by the model with almost 71% sensitivity and 72.22% specificity, a median of about 6.8 months before onset. Sample size was not statistically predetermined, and blinding of investigators to group allocation was not performed.

Material for sequencing was blood. The sequence derives from a middle-aged man with Graves' hyperthyroidism that later progressed to Graves' ophthalmopathy. In this chain, TRBV27 is recombined with TRBJ1-5, and 7 junctional nucleotides match TRBD1. The DNA reads TGTGCCAGCATGGCGGGAAACAGGGGTTCGGACCAGCCCCAGCATTTT. This encodes CASMAGNRGSDQPQHF.